The TCR beta chain under discussion was sequenced for a study of T cells after yellow fever vaccination. Study-wide results and caveats: The CD4 compartment and the CD8 compartment contained a small share of clonotypes in common.

This clonotype was picked up a small number of times. The antigen is not known. CDR3 length: 16 residues. Germline assignment: CDR1 LNHDA and CDR2 SQIVND (reference sequence). V was pared by 5 bases and J by 2 bases, with 18 bases between. TCRdb reprocessed the 5' RACE reads with MiXCR, giving one entry per CDR3 protein. The sample lists some 110,000 distinct CDR3 sequences; 7.2% were seen once. The clonotype was recovered from a man between 18 and 35 years old who received the YFV17D yellow fever vaccine. The sample consisted of CD4+ T cells sorted from PBMCs, taken more than 40 days after the first yellow fever vaccination. The chain couples TRBV19 to TRBJ2-5; a possible D gene is TRBD1 (6 bases). CDR3 coding DNA: TGTGCCAGTAGTGTTGCCTGGGAGCAGGGGCAAGAGACCCAGTACTTC. This codes for CASSVAWEQGQETQYF.